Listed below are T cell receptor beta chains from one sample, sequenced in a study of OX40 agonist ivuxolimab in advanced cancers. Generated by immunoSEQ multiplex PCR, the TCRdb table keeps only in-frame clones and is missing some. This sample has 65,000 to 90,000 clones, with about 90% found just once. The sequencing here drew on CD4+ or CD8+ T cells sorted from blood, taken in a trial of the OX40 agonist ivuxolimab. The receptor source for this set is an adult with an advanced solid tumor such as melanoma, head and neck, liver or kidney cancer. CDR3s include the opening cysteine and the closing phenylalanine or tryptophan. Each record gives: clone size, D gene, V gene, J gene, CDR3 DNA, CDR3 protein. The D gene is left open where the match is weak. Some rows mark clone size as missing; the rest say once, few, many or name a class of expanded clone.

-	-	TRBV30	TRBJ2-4	TGTGCCTGGAGTAATGGGGACAAAAACATTCAGTACTTC	CAWSNGDKNIQYF
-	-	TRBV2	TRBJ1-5	TGTGCCAGTGGCGAAAACCTCAATCAGCCCCAGCATTTT	CASGENLNQPQHF
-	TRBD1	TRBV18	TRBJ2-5	TGTGCCAGCTCCCGAGCGGACAGGGGGGACCAAGAGACCCAGTACTTC	CASSRADRGDQETQYF
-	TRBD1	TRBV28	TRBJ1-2	TGTGCCAGCAGTATCCCCTGGACAGGGGTTCGTGGCTACACCTTC	CASSIPWTGVRGYTF
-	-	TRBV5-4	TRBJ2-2	TGTGCCAGCAGCGAAGAACAGCACACCGGGGAGCTGTTTTTT	CASSEEQHTGELFF
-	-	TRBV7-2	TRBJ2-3	TGTGCCAGCAGCTTAGACTCCATCCCCTCCGGTACGCAGTATTTT	CASSLDSIPSGTQYF
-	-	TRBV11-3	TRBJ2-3	TGTGCCAGCAGCTTATATGCGGTGGCGGATACGCAGTATTTT	CASSLYAVADTQYF
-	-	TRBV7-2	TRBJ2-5	TGTGCCAGCAGCTTATATCAGGGTCCGGTAGAGACCCAGTACTTC	CASSLYQGPVETQYF
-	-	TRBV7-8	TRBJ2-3	TGTGCCAGCAGCTTTTCGCTAGTGGCAGATACGCAGTATTTT	CASSFSLVADTQYF
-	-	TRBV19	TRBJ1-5	TGTGCCACCTCCCGTATAGCCGGAGGATTGGATCAGCCCCAGCATTTT	CATSRIAGGLDQPQHF
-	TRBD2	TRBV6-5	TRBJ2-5	TGTGCCAGCAACCCCGGGGGGTTCGGGACCCAGTACTTC	CASNPGGFGTQYF
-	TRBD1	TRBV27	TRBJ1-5	TGTGCCAGCAGTCGAGGACAGGTACTCAATCAGCCCCAGCATTTT	CASSRGQVLNQPQHF
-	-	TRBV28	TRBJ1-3	TGTGCCAGCAGTTTTCAGGGACACCCGGGGGGAAACACCATATATTTT	CASSFQGHPGGNTIYF
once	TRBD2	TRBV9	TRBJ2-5	TGTGCCAGCAGCCCGGGGACTAGCGGGTGGGGGGAGACCCAGTACTTC	CASSPGTSGWGETQYF
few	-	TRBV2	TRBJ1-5	TGTGCCAGCAGGGAGGACAGCAATCAGCCCCAGCATTTT	CASREDSNQPQHF
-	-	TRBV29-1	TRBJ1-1	TGCATCGAAATGGGGGTTAACACTGAAGCTTTCTTT	CIEMGVNTEAFF
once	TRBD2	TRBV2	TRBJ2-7	TGTGCCAGCAGGGGGACTAGCGGGAGCGAGCAGTACTTC	CASRGTSGSEQYF
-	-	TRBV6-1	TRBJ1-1	TGTGCCAGCAGTGGCACAAGAAGTAGGGCTGAAGCTTTCTTT	CASSGTRSRAEAFF
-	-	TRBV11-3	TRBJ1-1	TGTGCCAGCAGCCTGCCGGGTTCCGGTCGGAGGGAAGCTTTCTTT	CASSLPGSGRREAFF
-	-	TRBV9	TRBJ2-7	TGTGCCAGCAGCGTAGGCCCGAGGAGGGCCGAGCAGTACTTC	CASSVGPRRAEQYF
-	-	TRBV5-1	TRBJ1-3	TGCGCCAGCAGCTTTGCCGAAGACTCTGGAAACACCATATATTTT	CASSFAEDSGNTIYF
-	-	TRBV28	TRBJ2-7	TGTGCCAGCAGTGCCCACAGGCCTCCCTACGAGCAGTACTTC	CASSAHRPPYEQYF
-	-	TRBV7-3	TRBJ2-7	TGTGCCAGCAGCTTAACCGGGGCAGCCCACGAGCAGTACTTC	CASSLTGAAHEQYF
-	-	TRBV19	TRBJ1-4	TGTGCCAGTAGTATAAGGAGACAAACTAATGAAAAACTGTTTTTT	CASSIRRQTNEKLFF
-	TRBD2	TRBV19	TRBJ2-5	TGTGCCAGTAGTAACTTAGCGGGGATCGGAGAGACCCAGTACTTC	CASSNLAGIGETQYF
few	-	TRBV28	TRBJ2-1	TGTGCCAGCAGTTTACGTCGCTCGGATGAGCAGTTCTTC	CASSLRRSDEQFF
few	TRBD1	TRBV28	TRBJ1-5	TGTGCCAGCAGCCCCAGGGGACAGACCTACAATCAGCCCCAGCATTTT	CASSPRGQTYNQPQHF
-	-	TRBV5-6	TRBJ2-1	TGTGCCAGCAGGTCGACGTGGTCCCAGATCTTC	CASRSTWSQIF
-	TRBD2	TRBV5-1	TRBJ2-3	TGCGCCAGCAGCATAGCGGGAGTAAGCACAGATACGCAGTATTTT	CASSIAGVSTDTQYF
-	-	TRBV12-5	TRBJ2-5	TGTGCTAGTGGTTTCCCCCGCGGGACAAAAGAGACCCAGTACTTC	CASGFPRGTKETQYF
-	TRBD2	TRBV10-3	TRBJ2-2	TGTGCCATCAGAGAGCCGGGACTAGCGGAATACACCGGGGAGCTGTTTTTT	CAIREPGLAEYTGELFF
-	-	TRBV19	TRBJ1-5	TGTGCCAGTAGTCCCCCCGGGGGCCGGGGGCCTCATCAGCCCCAGCATTTT	CASSPPGGRGPHQPQHF
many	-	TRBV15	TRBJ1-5	TGTGCCACCAGCAGGGGGGGCAATAATCAGCCCCAGCATTTT	CATSRGGNNQPQHF
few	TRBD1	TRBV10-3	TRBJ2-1	TGTGCCATCAGTGAGCGCGCAGGGGGCAATGAGCAGTTCTTC	CAISERAGGNEQFF
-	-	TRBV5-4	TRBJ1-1	TGTGCCAGCAGCCCAGGGCAGCCTAACACTGAAGCTTTCTTT	CASSPGQPNTEAFF
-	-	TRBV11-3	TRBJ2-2	TGTGCCAGCAGCTTAGGAGGGAGAAGGGCCGGGGAGCTGTTTTTT	CASSLGGRRAGELFF
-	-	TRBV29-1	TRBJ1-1	TGCAGCGTTGTAGAGGGCCGCACTGAAGCTTTCTTT	CSVVEGRTEAFF
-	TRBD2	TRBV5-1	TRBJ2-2	TGCGCCAGCAGCTTGGCAGACGGGAGGGTCGGCGGGGAGCTGTTTTTT	CASSLADGRVGGELFF
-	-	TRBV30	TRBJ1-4	TGTGCCTACGTCGCATCAACTAATGAAAAACTGTTTTTT	CAYVASTNEKLFF
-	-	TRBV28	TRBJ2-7	TGTGCCAGCAGACGACGGAATTACGAGCAGTACTTC	CASRRRNYEQYF
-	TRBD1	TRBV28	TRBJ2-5	TGTGCCAGCAGTTTATGGGGGACAGTCCAAGAGACCCAGTACTTC	CASSLWGTVQETQYF
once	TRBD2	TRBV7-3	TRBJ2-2	TGTGCCAGCAGCTTGACTAGCAATGGCGGGGAGCTGTTTTTT	CASSLTSNGGELFF
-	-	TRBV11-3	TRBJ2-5	TGTGCCAGCAGCTTAGATGGCTACCAAGAGACCCAGTACTTC	CASSLDGYQETQYF
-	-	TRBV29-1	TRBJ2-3	TGCAGCGTTGAAGATCGGTTATACACAGATACGCAGTATTTT	CSVEDRLYTDTQYF
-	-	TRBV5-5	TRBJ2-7	TGTGCCAGCAGCCCCCGGTTCCACCCGGGGGACGAGCAGTACTTC	CASSPRFHPGDEQYF
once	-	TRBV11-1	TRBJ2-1	TGTGCCAGCAGCTTACCGGGAATCAATGAGCAGTTCTTC	CASSLPGINEQFF
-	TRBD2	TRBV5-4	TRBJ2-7	TGTGCCAGCAGCTTCAGACTAGCGGGATCCTACGAGCAGTACTTC	CASSFRLAGSYEQYF
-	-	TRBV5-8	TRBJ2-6	TGTGCCAGCAGCCCGTGGGCGGCTGGGGCCAACGTCCTGACTTTC	CASSPWAAGANVLTF
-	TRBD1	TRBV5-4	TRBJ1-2	TGTGCCAGCAGCGGAGGGACAGCCTCTAACTATGGCTACACCTTC	CASSGGTASNYGYTF
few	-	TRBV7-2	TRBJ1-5	TGTGCCAGCAGCTTAGTAGGGACCAATCAGCCCCAGCATTTT	CASSLVGTNQPQHF
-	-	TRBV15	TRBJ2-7	TGTGCCACCAGCAGAGACTTAACCTCCGGGACTCCCTACGAGCAGTACTTC	CATSRDLTSGTPYEQYF
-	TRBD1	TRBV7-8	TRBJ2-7	TGTGCCAGCAGCTTAGTAAGCGGACAGGGACTCTACGAGCAGTACTTC	CASSLVSGQGLYEQYF
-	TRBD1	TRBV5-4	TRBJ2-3	TGTGCCAGCAGCCGGGGGACAGGGGAGGCAGATACGCAGTATTTT	CASSRGTGEADTQYF
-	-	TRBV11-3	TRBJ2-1	TGTGCCAGCAGCTTACGGCTAGCAGACTACAATGAGCAGTTCTTC	CASSLRLADYNEQFF
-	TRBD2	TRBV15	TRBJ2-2	TGTGCCACCAGCCCACTGGGCAGGGCCGGGACTAGCGGGACCGGGGAGCTGTTTTTT	CATSPLGRAGTSGTGELFF
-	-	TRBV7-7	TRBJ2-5	TGTGCTAGCAGCTTAGGAACTCAGGGAGCCGGGGAGACCCAGTACTTC	CASSLGTQGAGETQYF
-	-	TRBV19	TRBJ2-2	TGTGCCAGTACCCGCTACAACACCGGGGAGCTGTTTTTT	CASTRYNTGELFF
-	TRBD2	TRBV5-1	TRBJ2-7	TGCGCCAGCAGCCCGTCCGCTAGCGGGCCATCCTACGAGCAGTACTTC	CASSPSASGPSYEQYF
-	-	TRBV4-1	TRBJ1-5	TGCGCCAGCAGCGGGGCCGGGTTCTACAATCAGCCCCAGCATTTT	CASSGAGFYNQPQHF
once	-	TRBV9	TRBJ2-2	TGTGCCAGCAGCGCCCTCACGAACACCGGGGAGCTGTTTTTT	CASSALTNTGELFF